These 17 T cell receptor beta chains were all obtained from the same sample, sequenced in a study of cytomegalovirus exposure and HLA in healthy donors. Vbeta (60) and Jbeta (13) primers were used in the PCR. Sequenced by immunoSEQ multiplex PCR; TCRdb stores in-frame clones only, minus some. The data contain under 150,000 clones, 82% of them singletons. Sequences were obtained from PBMCs. The receptors derive from a woman aged 18-35 years in good health and CMV-seronegative.

The chain combines TRBV28 with TRBJ2-7, with 14 bases aligning to TRBD2. This CDR3 has 15 residues. Germline V gene data show CDR1 as MDHEN and CDR2 as SYDVKM. With V trimmed by 5 bases and J by 4 bases, 4 bases remained unmatched. The CDR3 sequence: CASSPRTSGRYEQYF. The CDR3 bases are TGTGCCAGCAGTCCCCGGACTAGCGGGAGGTACGAGCAGTACTTC.

The rearrangement joins TRBV27 to TRBJ2-3; D gene uncertain. The CDR3 has 12 amino acids. V shed 3 bases and J shed 12 bases, with 13 bases lying between them. The germline gives CDR1 MNHEY, CDR2 SMNVEV (reference sequence). CDR3 sequence (DNA): TGTGCCAGCAGTTTGCGGTCGAGTCGTCAGTATTTT. It codes for CASSLRSSRQYF.

Of note for this clone: The same CDR3 arises from other DNA sequences in this sample as well. The rearrangement uses TRBV4-1 and TRBJ2-7, with D tentatively TRBD2 (6 bases). Trimming cost V 5 bases and J 2 bases, with 19 bases left between them. The CDR3 sequence is 16 residues long. In germline, CDR1 is MGHRA, CDR2 YSYEKL. The CDR3, as DNA: TGCGCCAGCAGCGAACTTCCGGCAGGACTAACCTACGAGCAGTACTTC. It is translated as CASSELPAGLTYEQYF.

This chain joins TRBV5-1 and TRBJ2-3, with D perhaps matching TRBD1 (6 bases). CDR1 is SGHRS, CDR2 YFSETQ, per germline. Trimming shortened V by 4 bases and J by 0 bases, and 15 bases separated the two germline ends. This CDR3 is 16 amino acids long. The CDR3 loop is CASSQAHTGSTDTQYF. CDR3 coding DNA: TGCGCCAGCAGCCAAGCCCATACAGGGAGCACAGATACGCAGTATTTT.

V is TRBV7-6 and J is TRBJ2-6; no clear D gene. The CDR3 length is 15 residues. Trimming stripped 1 base from V and 2 bases from J, with 6 bases between. Germline-derived CDR1 and CDR2 are SGHVS and FNYEAQ. The CDR3 sequence is CASSLDITGANVLTF. CDR3 in DNA: TGTGCCAGCAGCTTAGACATAACTGGGGCCAACGTCCTGACTTTC.

The rearrangement links TRBV28 to TRBJ2-6; 9 nucleotides align to TRBD2. Per germline, CDR1 MDHEN and CDR2 SYDVKM. CDR3 length: 19 residues. Unmatched junction bases numbered 7, after V lost 1 base and J lost 0 bases. CDR3 bases: TGTGCCAGCAGTTTATTAAGTCTAGCGGGATCCTCTGGGGCCAACGTCCTGACTTTC. Its translation: CASSLLSLAGSSGANVLTF.

V usage is TRBV28 and J usage is TRBJ1-1; D is unclear. The CDR3 extends over 13 amino acids. From germline, CDR1 is MDHEN and CDR2 SYDVKM. The V end was cut by 9 bases, the J end by 0 bases, with 11 bases between. The CDR3 coding sequence is TGTGCCAGTTTTTTCGGGTTGAACACTGAAGCTTTCTTT. The encoded protein is CASFFGLNTEAFF.

This clone was seen more than once but under ten times. The chain is built from TRBV28 and TRBJ1-2, with 8 bases lining up with TRBD1. Germline CDR1 is MDHEN and CDR2 is SYDVKM. Trimming removed 5 bases from V and 8 bases from J; junction bases left unmatched: 10. This CDR3 contains 14 residues. This CDR3 is CASSRGQGREGYTF. The CDR3 DNA follows: TGTGCCAGCAGTCGCGGACAGGGCAGGGAAGGCTACACCTTC.

This chain uses TRBV28 with TRBJ1-1; D is undetermined. CDR1 and CDR2 (germline): MDHEN, SYDVKM. The CDR3 totals 13 residues. Trimming cost V 3 bases and J 2 bases, with 7 bases left between them. The chain's CDR3 is CASSLLRNTEAFF. In DNA form, the CDR3 reads TGTGCCAGCAGTTTGCTGAGAAACACTGAAGCTTTCTTT.

On this clone: An end of the junction differs from the germline gene, which may be a read error. The CDR3 sequence is CAGSSGVEQFF. The CDR3, as DNA: TGTGCCGGCAGCTCAGGGGTTGAGCAGTTCTTC. This sequence joins TRBV4-2 and TRBJ2-1; a weak D match, TRBD1 (6 bases). Germline CDR1 LGHNA, CDR2 YNFKEQ. The CDR3 loop spans 11 amino acids.

This clone was observed once. The J gene is TRBJ1-3, the V gene TRBV28; no definite D call. This CDR3 spans 14 amino acids. Per the germline V gene, CDR1 is MDHEN and CDR2 is SYDVKM. V shed 2 bases and J shed 4 bases, with 9 bases lying between them. The CDR3 DNA reads as TGTGCCAGCAGTTTACCGGGAATCGGAAACACCATATATTTT. Amino acids: CASSLPGIGNTIYF.

The chain uses TRBV19 and TRBJ1-1; D uncertain. The CDR3 extends over 15 amino acids. Looked up from germline, CDR1 is LNHDA and CDR2 is SQIVND (reference sequence). The V and J ends lost 4 bases and 0 bases respectively, with 12 bases between them. CDR3 nucleotides: TGTGCCAGTAGTAGTGGTGGAGCCATGAACACTGAAGCTTTCTTT. Its protein product is CASSSGGAMNTEAFF.

The V and J genes are TRBV30 and TRBJ1-1; D possibly corresponds to TRBD1 (5 bases). CDR1 GTSNPN and CDR2 SVGIG come from the germline V gene (reference sequence). The ends were cut back, 5 bases at V and 5 bases at J, with 9 bases in the middle. The CDR3 sequence is 11 residues long. CDR3 sequence: CAWEGATEAFF. The CDR3 nucleotides read TGTGCCTGGGAAGGGGCGACTGAAGCTTTCTTT.

This clone was detected only once. This sequence joins TRBV11-2 and TRBJ1-6, with D hard to call. The CDR3 contains 15 residues. Germline CDR1 reads SGHAT; CDR2 reads FQNNGV. V was pared by 4 bases and J by 6 bases, with 13 bases between. CDR3 region: CASSSQIARNSPLHF. The CDR3 coding sequence is TGTGCCAGCAGCTCACAGATTGCCCGTAATTCACCCCTCCACTTT.

Comment on this clone: One junction end does not reproduce the germline sequence, and a read error may be involved. The rearrangement links TRBV5-4 to TRBJ1-1; D perhaps matches TRBD1 (6 bases). CDR3 size: 15 residues. CDR1 and CDR2 from the germline V gene are SGHNT and YYREEE (reference sequence). The CDR3 reads CASSSIQGGNAEAFF. CDR3 in DNA: TGTGCCAGCAGCTCGATACAGGGTGGGAACGCTGAAGCTTTCTTT.

This rearrangement joins TRBV28 to TRBJ1-1; the D gene is possibly TRBD1 (6 bases). Germline CDR1 and CDR2: MDHEN and SYDVKM. The length of the CDR3 is 15 residues. With 0 bases removed from V and 1 base from J, the gap between germline ends came to 9 bases. In DNA form, the CDR3 reads TGTGCCAGCAGTTTATGGGGGGCGTCGAACACTGAAGCTTTCTTT. Its protein product is CASSLWGASNTEAFF.

This sequence joins TRBV29-1 and TRBJ1-1; D might be TRBD1 (6 bases). This CDR3 contains 14 residues. From germline, CDR1 is SQVTM and CDR2 ANQGSEA. Trimming left V 3 bases short and J 1 base short, with 12 bases between. CDR3 sequence reads: CSVDGGPANTEAFF. The CDR3 region has the DNA TGCAGCGTTGACGGGGGGCCGGCGAACACTGAAGCTTTCTTT. Complete variable domain (other parts from reference TRBV29-1 and TRBJ1-1): SAVISQKPSRDICQRGTSLTIQCQVDSQVTMMFWYRQQPGQSLTLIATANQGSEATYESGFVIDKFPISRPNLTFSTLTVSNMSPEDSSIYLCSVDGGPANTEAFFGQGTRLTVV.